This passage covers 6 T cell receptor beta chains from one sample sequenced in a study of identical twins. A single record per CDR3 protein comes from TCRdb applying MiXCR to the 5' RACE reads. The table has about 530,000 distinct CDR3 sequences, approximately 20% seen once; the top ten hold roughly 0.5%. The sample was also linked to a second study, of yellow fever vaccine responses in identical twins.

The sample was CD4+ T cells sorted from blood. Receptors were obtained from a woman younger than 30 in good health.

This clonotype has just a few counts. The chain uses TRBV12-3 or TRBV12-4 and TRBJ2-5; D may be TRBD1 (6 bases). This CDR3 is 13 amino acids long. V lost 5 bases, J lost 5 bases, and 12 bases lay in between. CDR3 loop: CASSTQGWETQYF. The CDR3 DNA follows: TGTGCCAGCAGTACACAGGGTTGGGAGACCCAGTACTTC.

This rearrangement joins TRBV7-2 to TRBJ1-1; D is perhaps TRBD1 (5 bases). The CDR3 totals 15 residues. Trimming left V 2 bases short and J 1 base short, with 11 bases between. Germline V lookup: CDR1 SGHTA, CDR2 FQGNSA. CDR3 sequence (DNA): TGTGCCAGCAGCTTATCCCCCGGGGCGAACACTGAAGCTTTCTTT. The encoded protein is CASSLSPGANTEAFF.

The V and J genes are TRBV7-9 and TRBJ2-7; D possibly corresponds to TRBD1 (6 bases). The V and J ends lost 1 base and 5 bases respectively, with 12 bases between them. Germline assignment: CDR1 SEHNR and CDR2 FQNEAQ (reference sequence). The CDR3 totals 14 residues. The CDR3 DNA sequence: TGTGCCAGCAGCTTAGGGGGGCCAGGGGACGAGCAGTACGTC. It specifies CASSLGGPGDEQYV.

The chain carries TRBV10-3 and TRBJ2-7; no definite D call. Germline values: CDR1 ENHRY, CDR2 SYGVKD. V gave up 10 bases and J gave up 1 base, with 8 bases separating them. The CDR3 has 11 residues. The CDR3 nucleotides read TGTGCCACCGGAGATTCCTACGAGCAGTACGTC. Its protein is CATGDSYEQYV.

This clonotype was picked up many times. This chain connects TRBV12-3 or TRBV12-4 to TRBJ2-1, with a tentative D call TRBD2 (5 bases). Trimming shortened V by 8 bases and J by 0 bases, and 8 bases separated the two germline ends. The length of the CDR3 is 13 residues. In nucleotides, the CDR3 is TGTGCCAGCGGGAGTAGCTCCTACAATGAGCAGTTCTTC. Translating gives CASGSSSYNEQFF.

The gene calls are TRBV12-3 or TRBV12-4 and TRBJ1-2, with D possibly being TRBD1 (5 bases). The CDR3 has 13 amino acids. Trimming stripped 6 bases from V and 2 bases from J, with 10 bases between. CDR3 residues: CASSTRQNYGYTF. CDR3 coding DNA: TGTGCCAGCAGCACCAGACAGAACTATGGCTACACCTTC.